A selection of T cell receptor beta chains follows, all from one sample in a study of regulatory T cells in long-lasting Graves disease. TCRdb re-called the multiplex PCR reads with MiXCR, one entry per CDR3 protein. The table records about 560,000 distinct CDR3 sequences, about 16% of them present only once. This same sample was also part of a study on T cells in Graves' hyperthyroidism and ophthalmopathy.

Specimen: peripheral blood mononuclear cells (PBMCs), collected at new diagnosis, from a patient treated with antithyroid drugs. Receptors originate from a man aged 18 to 29 with Graves disease. CDR3s include the opening cysteine and the closing phenylalanine or tryptophan. A D gene is named only where the DNA matches it firmly. Only part of the rows carry a size: once, few, many, or a class if the clone is expanded.

abundance: many; v_gene: TRBV7-9; d_gene: .; j_gene: TRBJ2-3; CDR3aa: CASSSGPLNTDTQYF; CDR3nt: TGTGCCAGCAGCTCGGGTCCCCTGAACACAGATACGCAGTATTTT
abundance: once; v_gene: TRBV18; d_gene: TRBD1; j_gene: TRBJ2-1; CDR3aa: CASPTGGAGNEQFF; CDR3nt: TGTGCCAGCCCCACAGGGGGCGCCGGGAATGAGCAGTTCTTC
abundance: .; v_gene: TRBV28; d_gene: .; j_gene: TRBJ2-2; CDR3aa: CASPRPSLRAGELFF; CDR3nt: TGTGCCAGTCCGCGCCCTAGCTTACGCGCCGGGGAGCTGTTTTTT
abundance: many; v_gene: TRBV9; d_gene: .; j_gene: TRBJ1-1; CDR3aa: CASSATGSTEAFF; CDR3nt: TGTGCCAGCAGCGCAACAGGGAGTACTGAAGCTTTCTTT
abundance: .; v_gene: TRBV5-1; d_gene: .; j_gene: TRBJ1-1; CDR3aa: CASSPAGMNTEAFF; CDR3nt: TGCGCCAGCAGCCCCGCGGGCATGAACACTGAAGCTTTCTTT
abundance: .; v_gene: TRBV2; d_gene: TRBD2; j_gene: TRBJ2-3; CDR3aa: CASSEEAGKLTSTDTQYF; CDR3nt: TGTGCCAGCAGTGAAGAAGCGGGAAAACTTACTAGCACAGATACGCAGTATTTT
abundance: many; v_gene: TRBV7-9; d_gene: TRBD1; j_gene: TRBJ2-7; CDR3aa: CASSLAKIGDRDRTHYEQYF; CDR3nt: TGTGCCAGCAGCTTAGCTAAGATTGGGGACAGGGACCGAACACACTACGAGCAGTACTTC
abundance: few; v_gene: TRBV9; d_gene: TRBD1; j_gene: TRBJ2-5; CDR3aa: CASSVDRGGETQYF; CDR3nt: TGTGCCAGCAGCGTGGACAGGGGCGGCGAGACCCAGTACTTC
abundance: .; v_gene: TRBV27; d_gene: .; j_gene: TRBJ1-1; CDR3aa: CASRNIAGGGNENTEAFF; CDR3nt: TGTGCCAGCAGAAATATCGCCGGGGGAGGGAATGAAAACACTGAAGCTTTCTTT
abundance: few; v_gene: TRBV3-1; d_gene: .; j_gene: TRBJ1-5; CDR3aa: CASSQVSGNQPQHF; CDR3nt: TGTGCCAGCAGCCAAGTTTCGGGCAATCAGCCCCAGCATTTT
abundance: .; v_gene: TRBV20-1; d_gene: TRBD2; j_gene: TRBJ2-7; CDR3aa: CSAQTSGSDTGYEQYF; CDR3nt: TGCAGTGCTCAGACTAGCGGGAGCGATACTGGCTACGAGCAGTACTTC
abundance: many; v_gene: TRBV28; d_gene: TRBD1; j_gene: TRBJ2-6; CDR3aa: CASSSSGTGAYNVLTF; CDR3nt: TGTGCCAGCAGTTCCTCCGGGACAGGGGCCTACAACGTCCTGACTTTC
abundance: .; v_gene: TRBV5-1; d_gene: TRBD2; j_gene: TRBJ2-5; CDR3aa: CASSLEGTSGQETQYF; CDR3nt: TGCGCCAGCAGCTTGGAAGGGACTAGCGGTCAAGAGACCCAGTACTTC
abundance: many; v_gene: TRBV11-2; d_gene: .; j_gene: TRBJ2-2; CDR3aa: CASSPSRGSHGDTGELFF; CDR3nt: TGTGCCAGCAGCCCCTCCCGGGGGAGCCACGGGGACACCGGGGAGCTGTTTTTT
abundance: .; v_gene: TRBV7-9; d_gene: .; j_gene: TRBJ2-7; CDR3aa: CASSYTQGHEQYF; CDR3nt: TGTGCCAGCAGCTATACCCAGGGGCACGAGCAGTACTTC